This entry describes one T cell receptor beta chain. This record comes from a study of T cell changes during pregnancy in multiple sclerosis. Here immunoSEQ multiplex PCR was the method, and the copy in TCRdb shows in-frame clones only, minus some. The table includes 40,000 to 60,000 clones, around 93% detected once. The V gene end was trimmed by 5 bases and the J gene end by 4 bases; junction bases not matched to a gene: 8. Germline V gene sequence: CDR1 PRHDT, CDR2 FYEKMQ (reference sequence). The CDR3 is 14 amino acids. The chain is built from TRBV13 and TRBJ2-7, with TRBD1 identical over 7 bases. The origin of this receptor is a female donor with multiple sclerosis, enrolled in a pregnancy study. The sequencing used CD8+ T cells from peripheral blood mononuclear cells, collected after pregnancy. The CDR3 nucleotides are TGTGCCAGCAGCCCTCGCGCCAGGGGGTACGAGCAGTACTTC. Translating gives CASSPRARGYEQYF. Supplemented by reference TRBV13 and TRBJ2-7, the full variable domain reads AAGVIQSPRHLIKEKRETATLKCYPIPRHDTVYWYQQGPGQDPQFLISFYEKMQSDKGSIPDRFSAQQFSDYHSELNMSSLELGDSALYFCASSPRARGYEQYFGPGTRLTVT.